The 3 T cell receptor beta chains below all came from one sample that was sequenced in a study of blood T cell repertoires in COVID-19. Clones were sequenced by immunoSEQ multiplex PCR, and TCRdb holds only the in-frame ones, with some missing. The repertoire holds about 210,000 clones, with 84% as singletons. The sequenced sample was peripheral blood. These receptors were collected from a woman in her forties or fifties with active or convalescent COVID-19.

This clone was observed a single time. The chain employs TRBV5-4 and TRBJ2-5; TRBD2 aligns across 13 bases. Trimming took 3 bases from V and 5 from J; bases not matched to a gene: 13. Germline CDR1 SGHNT, CDR2 YYREEE (reference sequence). CDR3 length: 18 residues. The CDR3 sequence is CASSSTSGGYLVGETQYF. CDR3 bases: TGTGCCAGCAGCTCGACTAGCGGGGGGTATCTTGTAGGGGAGACCCAGTACTTC.

In its sample, this clone was seen once. The chain links TRBV7-3 to TRBJ2-7; D perhaps matches TRBD1 (5 bases). CDR3 length: 13 amino acids. Between the trimmed V and J ends, which lost 2 bases and 2 bases, there was a span of 7 bases. Looked up from germline, CDR1 is SGHTA and CDR2 is FQGTGA. The CDR3: CASSLSGPYEQYF. For the CDR3, the DNA is TGTGCCAGCAGCTTATCAGGGCCCTACGAGCAGTACTTC. The full variable domain, its missing parts supplied by reference TRBV7-3 and TRBJ2-7, is GAGVSQTPSNKVTEKGKYVELRCDPISGHTALYWYRQSLGQGPEFLIYFQGTGAADDSGLPNDRFFAVRPEGSVSTLKIQRTERGDSAVYLCASSLSGPYEQYFGPGTRLTVT.

V gene TRBV28 combines with J gene TRBJ2-7, with TRBD1 matching 8 bases. This CDR3 has 15 amino acids. Per germline, CDR1 MDHEN and CDR2 SYDVKM. Germline trimming cut 6 bases from V and 6 bases from J; bases unmatched to any gene: 13. CDR3 sequence: CASRWLGQGVGEQYF. In nucleotides, the CDR3 is TGTGCCAGCAGGTGGTTAGGACAGGGCGTCGGCGAGCAGTACTTC.